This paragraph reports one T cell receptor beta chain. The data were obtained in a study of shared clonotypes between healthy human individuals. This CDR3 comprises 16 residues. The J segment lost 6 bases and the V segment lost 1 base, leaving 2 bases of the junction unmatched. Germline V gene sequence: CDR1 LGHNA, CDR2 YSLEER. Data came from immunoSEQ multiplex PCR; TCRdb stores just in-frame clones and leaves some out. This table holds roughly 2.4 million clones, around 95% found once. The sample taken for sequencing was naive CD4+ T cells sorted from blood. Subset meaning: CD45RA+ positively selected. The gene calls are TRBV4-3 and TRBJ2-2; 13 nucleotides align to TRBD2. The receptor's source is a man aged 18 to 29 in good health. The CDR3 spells CASSQGLAGGSGELFF. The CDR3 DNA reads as TGCGCCAGCAGCCAAGGACTAGCGGGAGGTTCCGGGGAGCTGTTTTTT.